The 32 T cell receptor beta chains below come from one sample, sequenced in a study of T cell responses to AZD1222 COVID-19 vaccine. The assay was immunoSEQ multiplex PCR, and TCRdb's table has in-frame clones only and misses some. The sample carries over 100,000 clones, approximately 86% recorded once. This specimen was peripheral blood, taken on day 0 of AZD1222 vaccination. All receptors come from an adult in good health.

This sequence joins TRBV7-3 and TRBJ1-1; D gene ambiguous. This CDR3 is built from 14 residues. V lost 3 bases, J lost 0 bases, and 8 bases lay in between. CDR1 is SGHTA, CDR2 FQGTGA, per germline. The CDR3 DNA reads TGTGCCAGCAGCTTTAGTCCAGTGAACACTGAAGCTTTCTTT. Protein product: CASSFSPVNTEAFF.

The chain recombines TRBV19 with TRBJ2-1; TRBD1 or TRBD2 may be the D gene (6 bases each). Germline lookup yields CDR1 LNHDA and CDR2 SQIVND (reference sequence). The CDR3 contains 14 residues. Trimming removed 5 bases from V and 6 bases from J, with 14 bases in between. The chain's CDR3 is CASSDGGASNEQFF. CDR3 DNA sequence: TGTGCCAGTAGTGACGGGGGCGCATCCAATGAGCAGTTCTTC.

The table lists this clone with a count of one. The V call is TRBV27, the J call TRBJ1-6; D perhaps matches TRBD1 (6 bases). Between the trimmed V and J ends, which lost 5 bases and 2 bases, there was a span of 10 bases. Germline lookup yields CDR1 MNHEY and CDR2 SMNVEV (reference sequence). The CDR3 consists of 15 residues. Here the CDR3 DNA reads TGTGCCAGCAGTCAACAGGGCCCCTATAATTCACCCCTCCACTTT. It codes for CASSQQGPYNSPLHF.

The chain employs TRBV4-2 and TRBJ2-5, with 12 bases that match TRBD2. Germline V lookup: CDR1 LGHNA, CDR2 YNFKEQ. The CDR3 is 17 residues long. Losses at the gene ends were 2 bases for V and 3 bases for J; bases not matched to a gene: 7. In DNA, the CDR3 is TGTGCCAGCAGCCAATCCTCTAGCGGGAGGGCCGAAGAGACCCAGTACTTC. This translates into CASSQSSSGRAEETQYF.

The rearrangement links TRBV6-1 to TRBJ2-7, with a possible D match to TRBD2 (5 bases). V was clipped by 2 bases and J by 4 bases, with 18 bases between them. Germline V CDR1 and CDR2: MNHNS, SASEGT. The CDR3 is made up of 16 amino acids. CDR3 DNA: TGTGCCAGCAGTGAAAGGAGAACGGGATCTGGGTACGAGCAGTACTTC. It codes for CASSERRTGSGYEQYF.

The chain carries TRBV15 and TRBJ1-3; D is uncertain. V lost 5 bases, J lost 4 bases, and 3 bases lay in between. Germline V CDR1 and CDR2: LNHNV, YYDKDF (reference sequence). CDR3 length equals 11 residues. The CDR3 sequence: CATSGGNTIYF. The CDR3 DNA reads TGTGCCACCAGCGGAGGAAACACCATATATTTT.

V is TRBV24-1 and J is TRBJ2-2; possibly TRBD1 for D (6 bases). Germline CDR1 is KGHDR and CDR2 is SFDVKD. This CDR3 comprises 15 residues. V was cut by 5 bases and J by 2 bases, with 11 bases left in between. As DNA, the CDR3 is TGTGCCACCAGTGTAGGGGGAGAAAACACCGGGGAGCTGTTTTTT. Translated, it gives CATSVGGENTGELFF.

This chain joins TRBV14 and TRBJ2-1; D ambiguous. V gave up 1 base and J gave up 0 bases, with 10 bases separating them. Germline lookup yields CDR1 SGHDN and CDR2 FVKESK. The length of the CDR3 is 16 residues. This CDR3 reads CASSQASGHSYNEQFF. CDR3 DNA: TGTGCCAGCAGCCAAGCTTCGGGCCACTCCTACAATGAGCAGTTCTTC.

The chain couples TRBV28 to TRBJ1-3; no firm D call. The CDR3 contains 14 residues. Germline V lookup: CDR1 MDHEN, CDR2 SYDVKM. V was pared by 9 bases and J by 3 bases, with 15 bases between. CDR3 DNA sequence: TGTGCCAGTAGTCGGGGTGGTGGTGGAAACACCATATATTTT. Encoded protein: CASSRGGGGNTIYF.

The chain links TRBV27 to TRBJ1-5; TRBD1 matches 8 bases. In germline, CDR1 is MNHEY, CDR2 SMNVEV (reference sequence). J gave up 9 bases and V 3 bases, and 7 bases lay outside the gene matches. The CDR3 runs to 14 residues. The CDR3 spells CASSLTGVKGPQHF. CDR3 coding DNA: TGTGCCAGCAGTTTGACAGGGGTCAAGGGGCCCCAGCATTTT.

This chain uses TRBV30 with TRBJ2-2; the D is unclear. Trimming shortened V by 6 bases and J by 5 bases, and 16 bases separated the two germline ends. Germline V gene lookup returns CDR1 GTSNPN and CDR2 SVGIG (reference sequence). The CDR3 length is 14 residues. The CDR3 here is CACREHEETGELFF. CDR3 DNA sequence: TGTGCCTGCCGCGAACACGAGGAAACCGGGGAGCTGTTTTTT. The full variable domain, rest sourced from reference TRBV30 and TRBJ2-2, is SQTIHQWPATLVQPVGSPLSLECTVEGTSNPNLYWYRQAAGRGLQLLFYSVGIGQISSEVPQNLSASRPQDRQFILSSKKLLLSDSGFYLCACREHEETGELFFGEGSRLTVL.

The chain carries TRBV27 and TRBJ2-7, with D perhaps being TRBD1 or TRBD2 (5 bases each). From germline, CDR1 is MNHEY and CDR2 SMNVEV (reference sequence). V was shortened by 5 bases and J by 0 bases, with 11 bases between the two germline ends. CDR3 size: 14 residues. The CDR3: CASSLYGASYEQYF. CDR3 nucleotides: TGTGCCAGCAGTCTATACGGGGCCTCCTACGAGCAGTACTTC.

As to this clone: Given a much more abundant clone one base away, this may be a read error. The chain recombines TRBV4-3 with TRBJ1-1, with TRBD1 matching over 7 bases. Germline assignment: CDR1 LGHNA and CDR2 YSLEER. CDR3 length: 14 amino acids. CDR3 loop: CASNQWTGFAEAFF. The CDR3 DNA sequence: TGCGCCAGCAACCAATGGACAGGTTTCGCTGAAGCTTTCTTT.

The chain uses TRBV7-2 and TRBJ2-7; 11 bases line up with TRBD2. From germline, CDR1 is SGHTA and CDR2 FQGNSA. The CDR3 runs to 13 residues. The junction had 0 bases not matched to a gene; V was cut back by 3 bases and J by 5 bases. The CDR3 protein is CASSFSGGDEQYF. For the CDR3, the DNA is TGTGCCAGCAGCTTTAGCGGGGGGGACGAGCAGTACTTC.

The chain employs TRBV3-1 (or the pseudogene TRBV3-2) and TRBJ2-5; 11 positions agree with TRBD2. This CDR3 is 15 amino acids long. Trimming at V came to 4 bases and at J to 5 bases, leaving 6 bases not matched to a gene. CDR1 and CDR2 from the germline V gene are LGHDT and YNNKEL (reference sequence). CDR3 amino acids: CASSRSGRVRETQYF. The CDR3 DNA is TGTGCCAGCAGCCGTAGCGGGAGGGTCCGGGAGACCCAGTACTTC.

V and J are TRBV28 and TRBJ1-5, with D hard to call. The germline gives CDR1 MDHEN, CDR2 SYDVKM. CDR3 length: 16 amino acids. The V gene lost 1 base and the J gene lost 1 base, with 11 bases spanning the gap. CDR3 DNA: TGTGCCAGCAGTTTATTAACCATACGGAGCAATCAGCCCCAGCATTTT. This codes for CASSLLTIRSNQPQHF.

The chain couples TRBV7-2 to TRBJ1-2; no clear D. The CDR3 totals 13 residues. Trimming removed 5 bases at V and 2 bases at J, with 9 bases between. Germline values: CDR1 SGHTA, CDR2 FQGNSA. The CDR3, as DNA: TGTGCCAGCAGCCCCCAGGTGAACTATGGCTACACCTTC. The encoded protein is CASSPQVNYGYTF.

This clone was detected only a few times. The V gene is TRBV7-6, the J gene TRBJ1-6; TRBD1 matches 9 bases. CDR3 length: 15 residues. CDR1 and CDR2 from the germline V gene are SGHVS and FNYEAQ. V shed 4 bases and J 5 bases; nucleotides not matched to a gene: 3. In nucleotides, the CDR3 is TGTGCCAGCAGCTCCAGGACAGGGGATAATTCACCCCTCCACTTT. Translation gives CASSSRTGDNSPLHF.

The genes are TRBV28 and TRBJ1-5; TRBD1 agrees at 7 bases. CDR1 and CDR2 (germline): MDHEN, SYDVKM. V shed 8 bases and J 6 bases; nucleotides not matched to a gene: 10. The CDR3 runs 14 residues. The CDR3 is CASVKGAIAQPQHF. CDR3 DNA sequence: TGTGCCAGCGTAAAGGGGGCTATAGCTCAGCCCCAGCATTTT.

The chain is built from TRBV28 and TRBJ1-2, with 8 bases fitting TRBD1. CDR1 and CDR2 (germline): MDHEN, SYDVKM. V lost 6 bases, J lost 4 bases, and 10 bases stayed unmatched. This CDR3 has 15 amino acids. In DNA form, the CDR3 reads TGTGCCAGCAGACTTTCGCAGGGGGCTACCTATGGCTACACCTTC. Amino acids: CASRLSQGATYGYTF.

This clone appeared a single time. The J gene is TRBJ1-1, the V gene TRBV18; the match to TRBD1 covers 9 bases. The CDR3 consists of 19 residues. Germline-derived CDR1 and CDR2 are KGHSH and LQKENI. J gave up 1 base and V 2 bases, and 14 bases lay outside the gene matches. CDR3 nucleotides: TGTGCCAGCTCACCAACTCCGGGACAGGGTTGGGGTCAGAACACTGAAGCTTTCTTT. Protein sequence: CASSPTPGQGWGQNTEAFF. The full variable domain, with the rest looked up from reference TRBV18 and TRBJ1-1, is NAGVMQNPRHLVRRRGQEARLRCSPMKGHSHVYWYRQLPEEGLKFMVYLQKENIIDESGMPKERFSAEFPKEGPSILRIQQVVRGDSAAYFCASSPTPGQGWGQNTEAFFGQGTRLTVV.

V and J are TRBV21-1 and TRBJ2-1. TRBV21-1 is assigned pseudogene status. The CDR3 sequence is 13 residues long. In DNA, the CDR3 is TGTGCCAGCAGCAAAGAGAAGGGCTATGAGCAGTTCTTC. Encoded protein: CASSKEKGYEQFF.

The rearrangement joins TRBV20-1 to TRBJ2-2; D gene unclear. Germline-derived CDR1 and CDR2 are DFQATT and SNEGSKA (reference sequence). The V end was cut by 3 bases, the J end by 6 bases, with 11 bases between. This CDR3 is 13 amino acids long. The CDR3 protein is CSASLPGPGELFF. CDR3 nucleotides: TGCAGTGCTAGTCTCCCTGGACCCGGGGAGCTGTTTTTT.

The chain has TRBV18 and TRBJ2-1; no clear D. The CDR3 has 13 residues. CDR1 is KGHSH and CDR2 is LQKENI in the germline V gene. V lost 2 bases and J 8 bases, leaving 10 bases between the germline ends. The CDR3 DNA reads TGTGCCAGCTCACCAATCTCTGGCGATGAGCAGTTCTTC. It translates to CASSPISGDEQFF.

V is TRBV7-9 and J is TRBJ1-2; possible D gene TRBD1, 5 bases. This CDR3 has 15 amino acids. CDR1 is SEHNR and CDR2 is FQNEAQ in the germline V gene (reference sequence). V was shortened by 2 bases and J by 4 bases, with 14 bases between the two germline ends. CDR3 in DNA: TGTGCCAGCAGCTTAACGGGGGAGGGTTTCTATGGCTACACCTTC. Translation gives CASSLTGEGFYGYTF.

The V and J genes are TRBV19 and TRBJ1-3; possible D gene TRBD1, 5 bases. CDR1 and CDR2 (germline): LNHDA, SQIVND (reference sequence). Between the trimmed V and J ends, which lost 3 bases and 0 bases, there was a span of 12 bases. The CDR3 has 16 residues. The CDR3 loop reads CASSIKRGRSGNTIYF. In DNA, the CDR3 is TGTGCCAGTAGTATTAAAAGGGGACGCTCTGGAAACACCATATATTTT.

The J gene is TRBJ1-6, the V gene TRBV5-4; D is unclear. Trimming removed 0 bases at V and 9 bases at J, with 16 bases between. Germline CDR1 is SGHNT and CDR2 is YYREEE (reference sequence). The CDR3 runs to 16 residues. The chain's CDR3 is CASSLGVTVPPSPLHF. CDR3 nucleotides: TGTGCCAGCAGCTTGGGCGTGACTGTACCCCCTTCACCCCTCCACTTT.

The chain is built from TRBV10-2 and TRBJ1-2; weak D call: TRBD1 (5 bases). The germline V gene encodes CDR1 WSHSY and CDR2 SAAADI. With 3 bases removed from V and 4 bases from J, the gap between germline ends came to 18 bases. The CDR3 totals 16 residues. In DNA form, the CDR3 reads TGCGCCAGCAGTGAAAGGGTCTCAGGGACGGCCTATGGCTACACCTTC. Translation: CASSERVSGTAYGYTF.

The rearrangement uses TRBV5-1 and TRBJ1-2; TRBD1 matches 9 bases. J lost 7 bases, V lost 0 bases, and 4 bases had no gene match. The CDR3 has 14 residues. Germline V gene data show CDR1 as SGHRS and CDR2 as YFSETQ. The CDR3 reads CASSLADRGVGYTF. The CDR3 coding sequence is TGCGCCAGCAGCTTGGCCGACAGGGGGGTTGGCTACACCTTC. Looking up the rest from reference TRBV5-1 and TRBJ1-2 gives the full variable domain: KAGVTQTPRYLIKTRGQQVTLSCSPISGHRSVSWYQQTPGQGLQFLFEYFSETQRNKGNFPGRFSGRQFSNSRSEMNVSTLELGDSALYLCASSLADRGVGYTFGSGTRLTVV.

The V gene is TRBV5-6, the J gene TRBJ1-1; D possibly corresponds to TRBD1 (5 bases). Germline-derived CDR1 and CDR2 are SGHDT and YYEEEE. The CDR3 runs 16 residues. V was trimmed by 4 bases and J by 4 bases, leaving 20 bases between them. This chain's CDR3 is CASSAAFGWGGTEAFF. The CDR3 region has the DNA TGTGCCAGCAGCGCCGCGTTTGGTTGGGGGGGCACTGAAGCTTTCTTT.

This chain connects TRBV6-2 or TRBV6-3 to TRBJ1-6, with 7 bases that match TRBD1. Unmatched junction bases numbered 5, after V lost 6 bases and J lost 6 bases. The CDR3 has 14 residues. Per germline, CDR1 MNHEY and CDR2 SVGEGT. CDR3 sequence reads: CASSRGQLNSPLHF. The CDR3 nucleotides are TGTGCCAGCAGCAGGGGACAGCTTAATTCACCCCTCCACTTT.

This clone was picked up a small number of times. The DNA for the CDR3 is TGTGCCAGCAGAAACAGGGGCCAAGAGACCCAGTACTTC. The encoded protein is CASRNRGQETQYF. The gene calls are TRBV6-5 and TRBJ2-5, with 7 bases that match TRBD1. CDR1 MNHEY and CDR2 SVGAGI come from the germline V gene. Unmatched junction bases numbered 2, after V lost 6 bases and J lost 1 base. The CDR3 runs 13 residues.